Following are 26 T cell receptor beta chains from one sample sequenced in a study of cytomegalovirus exposure and HLA in healthy donors (TCRdb year 2017). The method behind the library was the immunoSEQ multiplex PCR assay. Here the immuneACCESS table is served through TCRdb, limited to in-frame sequences with V and J called. Missing clones are a known gap in these copies; in checked studies unresolved V genes cover under half, and the rest lacks a known reason. This sample gives about 68,000 clones in total; roughly 95% of them show up just once. 2% to 2.5% of the sample rests with the top ten. Sequences were obtained from PBMCs. The receptors shown here come from a man aged 18 to 29 in good health and CMV-seronegative.

The chain employs TRBV18 and TRBJ2-3; tentatively, D is TRBD2 (6 bases). Trimming removed 9 bases from V and 3 bases from J, with 16 bases in between. The CDR3 spans 14 residues. The germline V gene has CDR1 KGHSH and CDR2 LQKENI. The CDR3 nucleotides are TGTGCCAGTTACTCCGGGCGGGAAACAGATACGCAGTATTTT. This gives the protein CASYSGRETDTQYF.

The chain couples TRBV6-6 to TRBJ2-7; 7 bases match TRBD1. The CDR3 length is 16 residues. Germline loops: CDR1 MNHNY, CDR2 SVGAGI (reference sequence). J gave up 4 bases and V 0 bases, and 9 bases lay outside the gene matches. In DNA, the CDR3 is TGTGCCAGCAGTTACTCGAGGGGACAGTCTTTTTACGAGCAGTACTTC. This encodes CASSYSRGQSFYEQYF.

The gene calls are TRBV28 and TRBJ1-4, with D tentatively TRBD1 (5 bases). Germline V CDR1 and CDR2: MDHEN, SYDVKM. CDR3 length: 16 amino acids. Trimming removed 2 bases from V and 0 bases from J, with 10 bases in between. CDR3 residues: CASSLGAGATNEKLFF. The DNA of the CDR3 is TGTGCCAGCAGTTTAGGGGCGGGGGCAACTAATGAAAAACTGTTTTTT.

The chain employs TRBV15 and TRBJ2-7; 9 bases agree with TRBD1. V shed 8 bases, J shed 2 bases, and the junction held 10 bases outside the gene matches. Germline assignment: CDR1 LNHNV and CDR2 YYDKDF (reference sequence). The CDR3 has 15 residues. The CDR3, as DNA: TGTGCCACCCAGGAATACCGGGACAGGGCCTACGAGCAGTACTTC. Translated: CATQEYRDRAYEQYF.

CDR3 DNA sequence: TGTGCCAGCTCACCGGGGGGACCGAGGACTGAAGCTTTCTTT. This codes for CASSPGGPRTEAFF. The chain employs TRBV18 and TRBJ1-1, with a possible D match to TRBD1 (5 bases). V dropped 3 bases and J dropped 5 bases, with 13 bases sitting between them. Germline-derived CDR1 and CDR2 are KGHSH and LQKENI. The CDR3 extends over 14 amino acids. The full variable domain, completed using reference TRBV18 and TRBJ1-1, is NAGVMQNPRHLVRRRGQEARLRCSPMKGHSHVYWYRQLPEEGLKFMVYLQKENIIDESGMPKERFSAEFPKEGPSILRIQQVVRGDSAAYFCASSPGGPRTEAFFGQGTRLTVV.

This clone was picked up one time. This chain connects TRBV2 to TRBJ2-1, with 7 bases that match TRBD1. CDR3 length: 14 amino acids. V shed 5 bases, J shed 7 bases, and the junction held 8 bases outside the gene matches. Germline-derived CDR1 and CDR2 are SNHLY and FYNNEI. CDR3 loop: CASSHSKQGNEQFF. The CDR3 DNA reads as TGTGCCAGCAGTCACTCAAAACAGGGGAATGAGCAGTTCTTC.

J is TRBJ1-5 and V is TRBV18, with TRBD1 matching over 8 bases. V lost 3 bases and J lost 6; bases outside the gene matches: 4. The V gene's germline CDR1 is KGHSH and CDR2 LQKENI. The CDR3 contains 14 residues. CDR3 bases: TGTGCCAGCTCACCCGGACAGGGAGGTCAGCCCCAGCATTTT. Encoded protein: CASSPGQGGQPQHF.

This chain's CDR3 is CASSPQAHTQYF. The DNA of the CDR3 is TGTGCCAGCAGCCCACAGGCCCATACGCAGTATTTT. The chain carries TRBV6-5 and TRBJ2-3, with a weak D call TRBD1 (5 bases). V lost 6 bases, J lost 7 bases, and 11 bases lay in between. The CDR3 is 12 amino acids. Germline loops: CDR1 MNHEY, CDR2 SVGAGI.

The chain is built from TRBV7-2 and TRBJ2-7; 8 bases match TRBD2. Trimming took 1 base from V and 5 from J; bases not matched to a gene: 7. This CDR3 is built from 15 residues. Germline V gene lookup returns CDR1 SGHTA and CDR2 FQGNSA. CDR3 region: CASSLDGREGDEQYF. The CDR3, as DNA: TGTGCCAGCAGCTTAGACGGGAGGGAGGGGGACGAGCAGTACTTC.

The rearrangement uses TRBV27 and TRBJ2-7; 7 nucleotides align to TRBD1. CDR1 is MNHEY, CDR2 SMNVEV, per germline (reference sequence). This CDR3 is built from 17 residues. V lost 3 bases, J lost 0 bases, and 11 bases stayed unmatched. CDR3 protein: CASSLLPGQTSSYEQYF. The DNA of the CDR3 is TGTGCCAGCAGTTTGTTACCGGGACAGACGAGCTCCTACGAGCAGTACTTC.

The chain links TRBV19 to TRBJ2-2, with 9 bases aligning to TRBD1. There are 17 residues in the CDR3. With 0 bases clipped from V and 0 bases from J, the junction kept 2 bases outside the gene matches. Germline lookup yields CDR1 LNHDA and CDR2 SQIVND (reference sequence). The CDR3 loop is CASSIDRDRANTGELFF. The CDR3 DNA sequence: TGTGCCAGTAGTATAGACCGGGACAGGGCGAACACCGGGGAGCTGTTTTTT. Full variable domain (missing parts from reference TRBV19 and TRBJ2-2): DGGITQSPKYLFRKEGQNVTLSCEQNLNHDAMYWYRQDPGQGLRLIYYSQIVNDFQKGDIAEGYSVSREKKESFPLTVTSAQKNPTAFYLCASSIDRDRANTGELFFGEGSRLTVL.

The chain has TRBV29-1 and TRBJ1-2; 9 bases match TRBD1. Germline CDR1 reads SQVTM; CDR2 reads ANQGSEA. The trim removed 7 bases at V and 6 bases at J, leaving 6 bases unmatched. The CDR3 is 12 amino acids. Written as DNA, the CDR3 is TGCAGCGCCCAGGGACAGGGACATGGCTACACCTTC. Protein sequence: CSAQGQGHGYTF.

The rearrangement uses TRBV28 and TRBJ1-2; no definite D call. Germline lookup yields CDR1 MDHEN and CDR2 SYDVKM. With 4 bases removed from V and 1 base from J, the gap between germline ends came to 10 bases. The CDR3 contains 14 residues. This CDR3 is CASSSPSGNYGYTF. DNA of the CDR3: TGTGCCAGCAGTTCCCCCAGTGGTAACTATGGCTACACCTTC.

DNA for the CDR3: TGTGCCAGCAGCTTGAGTAGCGGAAGCTCCTACGAGCAGTACTTC. This codes for CASSLSSGSSYEQYF. The V call is TRBV7-2, the J call TRBJ2-7; D is perhaps TRBD2 (6 bases). Deletions cut 3 bases from V and 0 bases from J, with 12 bases between. The CDR3 length is 15 residues. Germline CDR1 reads SGHTA; CDR2 reads FQGNSA.

Only one count was recorded for this clone. The V gene is TRBV4-1, the J gene TRBJ2-7, with D perhaps matching TRBD1 (5 bases). Germline V gene data show CDR1 as MGHRA and CDR2 as YSYEKL. Trimming left V 0 bases short and J 3 bases short, with 9 bases between. This CDR3 is built from 14 residues. For the CDR3, the DNA is TGCGCCAGCAGCCAAGACAGGGCCTTCTACGAGCAGTACTTC. Protein sequence: CASSQDRAFYEQYF.

The genes are TRBV19 and TRBJ1-1; D unresolved. Trimming removed 9 bases at V and 1 base at J, with 15 bases between. Germline CDR1 is LNHDA and CDR2 is SQIVND (reference sequence). CDR3 length equals 14 residues. For the CDR3, the DNA is TGTGCCAGCCAACAGCGCCGGGGGAACACTGAAGCTTTCTTT. It translates to CASQQRRGNTEAFF.

The DNA for the CDR3 is TGTGCCAGCAGTTTAGGGGCTACCTCCAATGAGCAGTTCTTC. Amino acid sequence: CASSLGATSNEQFF. The genes are TRBV27 and TRBJ2-1, with D possibly being TRBD1 (5 bases). Germline CDR1 reads MNHEY; CDR2 reads SMNVEV (reference sequence). The germline V and J ends were trimmed by 2 bases and 6 bases, with 11 bases remaining between them. The CDR3 totals 14 residues.

The rearrangement uses TRBV23-1 and TRBJ2-7, with a weak D call TRBD1 (5 bases). TRBV23-1 has ORF status, its function being uncertain. The length of the CDR3 is 17 residues. V dropped 6 bases and J dropped 0 bases, with 21 bases sitting between them. CDR3 region: CASRRGLGNFFSYEQYF. The CDR3 coding sequence is TGCGCCAGCAGAAGGGGTCTAGGTAACTTTTTCTCCTACGAGCAGTACTTC.

This chain connects TRBV5-1 to TRBJ2-1, with a possible D match to TRBD1 (5 bases). The CDR3 contains 17 residues. Per germline, CDR1 SGHRS and CDR2 YFSETQ. The V end was cut by 2 bases, the J end by 4 bases, with 19 bases between. The CDR3 nucleotides are TGCGCCAGCAGCTTCAATAATCGACAGAGGAATTACAATGAGCAGTTCTTC. This gives the protein CASSFNNRQRNYNEQFF.

The V and J genes are TRBV19 and TRBJ1-3; 8 bases fit TRBD1. J gave up 0 bases and V 3 bases, and 10 bases lay outside the gene matches. The germline gives CDR1 LNHDA, CDR2 SQIVND (reference sequence). The CDR3 is made up of 18 amino acids. CDR3 DNA: TGTGCCAGTAGTATGGTCTACAGGGGGACCTCCTCTGGAAACACCATATATTTT. Translation: CASSMVYRGTSSGNTIYF. The full variable domain, rest sourced from reference TRBV19 and TRBJ1-3, is DGGITQSPKYLFRKEGQNVTLSCEQNLNHDAMYWYRQDPGQGLRLIYYSQIVNDFQKGDIAEGYSVSREKKESFPLTVTSAQKNPTAFYLCASSMVYRGTSSGNTIYFGEGSWLTVV.

The gene calls are TRBV29-1 and TRBJ2-1; TRBD2 matches at 7 bases. V was pared by 4 bases and J by 4 bases, with 4 bases of the junction left unmatched. CDR1 and CDR2 from the germline V gene are SQVTM and ANQGSEA. The CDR3 totals 13 residues. The CDR3, as DNA: TGCAGCGTTGGGGCTAGCGGATACAATGAGCAGTTCTTC. It codes for CSVGASGYNEQFF.

This rearrangement joins TRBV23-1 to TRBJ1-4; D gene unclear. TRBV23-1 is recorded as an ORF, its role being uncertain. The CDR3 is 14 residues long. The V end was cut by 3 bases, the J end by 7 bases, with 12 bases between. CDR3 DNA: TGCGCCAGCAGTCACCGAACAGAGCTTGAAAAACTGTTTTTT. As protein: CASSHRTELEKLFF.

This chain connects TRBV6-1 to TRBJ1-2; 9 bases agree with TRBD1. CDR1 is MNHNS, CDR2 SASEGT, per germline. V was clipped by 1 base and J by 8 bases; unmatched bases: 5. CDR3 length: 14 amino acids. The CDR3 loop is CASSEGGQGRGYTF. CDR3 bases: TGTGCCAGCAGTGAAGGGGGACAGGGTCGGGGCTACACCTTC.

About this clone itself: Within the sample, other DNA sequences also encode this same CDR3. The gene calls are TRBV2 and TRBJ1-1; 9 positions agree with TRBD1. V dropped 3 bases and J dropped 6; count of bases not matched to a gene: 5. The CDR3 totals 14 residues. Germline V gene lookup returns CDR1 SNHLY and CDR2 FYNNEI. CDR3 loop: CASSEDRGFAEAFF. CDR3 bases: TGTGCCAGCAGTGAGGACAGGGGATTCGCTGAAGCTTTCTTT. Looking up the rest from reference TRBV2 and TRBJ1-1 gives the full variable domain: EPEVTQTPSHQVTQMGQEVILRCVPISNHLYFYWYRQILGQKVEFLVSFYNNEISEKSEIFDDQFSVERPDGSNFTLKIRSTKLEDSAMYFCASSEDRGFAEAFFGQGTRLTVV.

The V gene is TRBV6-1, the J gene TRBJ2-5, with D maybe TRBD2 (6 bases). V was pared by 3 bases and J by 4 bases, with 21 bases between. CDR3 length: 17 amino acids. CDR1 is MNHNS and CDR2 is SASEGT in the germline V gene. DNA for the CDR3: TGTGCCAGCAGTGATCTAGGAGGGGCGCTTTTAGGAGAGACCCAGTACTTC. This sequence encodes CASSDLGGALLGETQYF.

The chain carries TRBV4-2 and TRBJ1-1, with D unclear. Germline loops: CDR1 LGHNA, CDR2 YNFKEQ. CDR3 length: 18 residues. V was cut by 0 bases and J by 0 bases, with 17 bases left in between. CDR3 residues: CASSQDRRLERMNTEAFF. The CDR3 DNA reads TGTGCCAGCAGCCAAGATAGGAGGCTGGAGCGAATGAACACTGAAGCTTTCTTT.